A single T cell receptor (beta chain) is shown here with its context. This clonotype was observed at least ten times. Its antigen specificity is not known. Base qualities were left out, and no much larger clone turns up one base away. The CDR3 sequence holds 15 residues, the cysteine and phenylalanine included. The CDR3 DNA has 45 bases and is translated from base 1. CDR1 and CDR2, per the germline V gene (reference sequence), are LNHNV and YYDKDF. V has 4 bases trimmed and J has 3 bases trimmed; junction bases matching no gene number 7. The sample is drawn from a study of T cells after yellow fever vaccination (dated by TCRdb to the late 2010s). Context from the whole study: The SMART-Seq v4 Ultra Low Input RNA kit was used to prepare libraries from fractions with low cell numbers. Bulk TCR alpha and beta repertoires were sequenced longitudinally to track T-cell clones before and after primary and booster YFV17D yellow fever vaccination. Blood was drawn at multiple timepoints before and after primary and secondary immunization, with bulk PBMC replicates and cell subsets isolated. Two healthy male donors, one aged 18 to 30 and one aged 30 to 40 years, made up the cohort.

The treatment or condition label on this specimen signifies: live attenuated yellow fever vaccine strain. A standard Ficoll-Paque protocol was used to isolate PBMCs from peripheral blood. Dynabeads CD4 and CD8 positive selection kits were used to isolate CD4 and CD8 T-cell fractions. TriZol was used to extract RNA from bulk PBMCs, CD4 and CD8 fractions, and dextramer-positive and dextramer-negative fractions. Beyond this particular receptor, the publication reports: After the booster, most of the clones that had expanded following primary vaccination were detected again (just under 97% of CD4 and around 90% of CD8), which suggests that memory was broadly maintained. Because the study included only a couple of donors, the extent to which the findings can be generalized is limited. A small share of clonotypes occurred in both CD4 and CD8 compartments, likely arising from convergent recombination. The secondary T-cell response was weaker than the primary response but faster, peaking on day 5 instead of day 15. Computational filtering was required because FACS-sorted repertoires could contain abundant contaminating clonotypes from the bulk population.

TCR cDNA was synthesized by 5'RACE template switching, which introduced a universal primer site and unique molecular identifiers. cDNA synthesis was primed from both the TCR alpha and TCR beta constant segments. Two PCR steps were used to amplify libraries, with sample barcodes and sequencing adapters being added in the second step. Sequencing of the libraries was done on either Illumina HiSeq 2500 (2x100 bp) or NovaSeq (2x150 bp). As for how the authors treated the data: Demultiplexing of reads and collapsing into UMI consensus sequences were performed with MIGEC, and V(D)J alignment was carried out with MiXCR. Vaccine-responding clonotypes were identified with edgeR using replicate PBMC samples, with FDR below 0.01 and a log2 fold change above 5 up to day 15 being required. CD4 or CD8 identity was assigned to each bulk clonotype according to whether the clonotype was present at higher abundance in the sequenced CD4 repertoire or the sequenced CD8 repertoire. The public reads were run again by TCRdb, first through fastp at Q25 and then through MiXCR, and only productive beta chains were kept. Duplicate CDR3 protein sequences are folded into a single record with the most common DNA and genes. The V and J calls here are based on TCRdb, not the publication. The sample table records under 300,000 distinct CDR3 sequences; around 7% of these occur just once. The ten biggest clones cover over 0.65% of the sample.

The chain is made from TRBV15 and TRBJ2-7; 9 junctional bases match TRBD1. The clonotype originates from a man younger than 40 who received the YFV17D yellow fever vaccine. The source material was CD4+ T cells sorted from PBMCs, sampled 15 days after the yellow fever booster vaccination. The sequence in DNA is TGTGCCACCAGCAAGGGGGACAGGGAAGGCTACGAGCAGTACTTC. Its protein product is CATSKGDREGYEQYF.